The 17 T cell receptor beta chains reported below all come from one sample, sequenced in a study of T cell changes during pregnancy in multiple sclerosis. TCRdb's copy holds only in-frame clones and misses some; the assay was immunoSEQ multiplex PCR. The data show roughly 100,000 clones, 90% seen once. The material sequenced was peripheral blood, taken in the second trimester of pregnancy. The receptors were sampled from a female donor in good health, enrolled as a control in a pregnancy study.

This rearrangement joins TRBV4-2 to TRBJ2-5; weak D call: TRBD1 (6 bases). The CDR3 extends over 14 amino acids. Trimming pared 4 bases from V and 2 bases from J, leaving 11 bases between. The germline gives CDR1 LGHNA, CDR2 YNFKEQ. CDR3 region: CASSPKGGQETQYF. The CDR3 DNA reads TGTGCCAGCAGCCCAAAAGGGGGTCAAGAGACCCAGTACTTC.

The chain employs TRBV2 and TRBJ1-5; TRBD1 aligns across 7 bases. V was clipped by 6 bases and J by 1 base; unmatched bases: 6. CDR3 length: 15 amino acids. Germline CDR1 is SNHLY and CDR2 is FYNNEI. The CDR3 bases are TGTGCCAGCAGGCGCCAGACAGGGAGCAATCAGCCCCAGCATTTT. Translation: CASRRQTGSNQPQHF.

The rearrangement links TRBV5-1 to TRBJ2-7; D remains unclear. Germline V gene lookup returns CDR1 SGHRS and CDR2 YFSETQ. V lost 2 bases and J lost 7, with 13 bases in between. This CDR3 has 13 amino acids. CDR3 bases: TGCGCCAGCAGCTTCCTATCAAACAGAGAGCAGTACTTC. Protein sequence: CASSFLSNREQYF.

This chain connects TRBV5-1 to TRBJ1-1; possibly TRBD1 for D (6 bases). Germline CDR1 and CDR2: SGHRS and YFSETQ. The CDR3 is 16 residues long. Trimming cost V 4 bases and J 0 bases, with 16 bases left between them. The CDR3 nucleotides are TGCGCCAGCAGCCCCCGCGTCGCAGGGGTGAACACTGAAGCTTTCTTT. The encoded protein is CASSPRVAGVNTEAFF. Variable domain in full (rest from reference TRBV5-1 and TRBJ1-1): KAGVTQTPRYLIKTRGQQVTLSCSPISGHRSVSWYQQTPGQGLQFLFEYFSETQRNKGNFPGRFSGRQFSNSRSEMNVSTLELGDSALYLCASSPRVAGVNTEAFFGQGTRLTVV.

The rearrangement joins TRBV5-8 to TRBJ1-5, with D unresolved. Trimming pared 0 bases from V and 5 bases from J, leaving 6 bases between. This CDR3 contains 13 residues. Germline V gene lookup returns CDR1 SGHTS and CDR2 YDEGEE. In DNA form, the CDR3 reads TGTGCCAGCAGCTTGGGTTTCGATCAGCCCCAGCATTTT. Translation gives CASSLGFDQPQHF. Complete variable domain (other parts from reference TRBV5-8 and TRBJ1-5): EAGVTQSPTHLIKTRGQQATLRCSPISGHTSVYWYQQALGLGLQFLLWYDEGEERNRGNFPPRFSGRQFPNYSSELNVNALELEDSALYLCASSLGFDQPQHFGDGTRLSIL.

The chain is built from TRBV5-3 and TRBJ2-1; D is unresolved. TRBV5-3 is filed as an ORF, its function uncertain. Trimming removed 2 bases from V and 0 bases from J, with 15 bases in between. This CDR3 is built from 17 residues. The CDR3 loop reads CARSFITGETSYNEQFF. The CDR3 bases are TGTGCCAGAAGCTTTATAACCGGTGAAACCTCCTACAATGAGCAGTTCTTC.

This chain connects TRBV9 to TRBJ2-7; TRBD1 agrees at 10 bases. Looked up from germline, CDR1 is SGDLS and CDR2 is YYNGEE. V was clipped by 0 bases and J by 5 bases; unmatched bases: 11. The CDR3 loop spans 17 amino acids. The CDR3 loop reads CASSVDLPGTGVDEQYF. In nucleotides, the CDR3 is TGTGCCAGCAGCGTAGATCTCCCAGGGACAGGGGTTGACGAGCAGTACTTC.

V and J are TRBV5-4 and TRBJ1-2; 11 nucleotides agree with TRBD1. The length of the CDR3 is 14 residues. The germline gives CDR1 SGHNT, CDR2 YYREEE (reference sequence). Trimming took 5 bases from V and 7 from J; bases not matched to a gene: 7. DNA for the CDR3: TGTGCCAGCAGATATGGACAGGGGGCGCCTGGCTACACCTTC. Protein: CASRYGQGAPGYTF.

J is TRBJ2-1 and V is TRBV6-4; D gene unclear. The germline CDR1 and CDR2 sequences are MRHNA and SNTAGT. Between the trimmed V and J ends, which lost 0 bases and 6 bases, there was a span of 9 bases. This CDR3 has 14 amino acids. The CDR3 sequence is CASSDSIEINEQFF. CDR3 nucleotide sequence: TGTGCCAGCAGTGACTCTATCGAGATCAATGAGCAGTTCTTC.

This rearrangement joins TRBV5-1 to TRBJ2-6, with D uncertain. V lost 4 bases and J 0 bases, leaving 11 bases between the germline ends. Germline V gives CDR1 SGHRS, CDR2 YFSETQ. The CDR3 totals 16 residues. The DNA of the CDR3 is TGCGCCAGCAGCCACAACCGCACCTCTGGGGCCAACGTCCTGACTTTC. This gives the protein CASSHNRTSGANVLTF.

CDR3 DNA: TGTGCCAGCAAAATCGAGCAGGGGAGGGCCAACGTCCTGACTTTC. This sequence encodes CASKIEQGRANVLTF. This rearrangement joins TRBV2 to TRBJ2-6; maybe TRBD1 (6 bases). The ends were cut back, 7 bases at V and 5 bases at J, with 15 bases in the middle. The CDR3 contains 15 residues. CDR1 SNHLY and CDR2 FYNNEI come from the germline V gene.

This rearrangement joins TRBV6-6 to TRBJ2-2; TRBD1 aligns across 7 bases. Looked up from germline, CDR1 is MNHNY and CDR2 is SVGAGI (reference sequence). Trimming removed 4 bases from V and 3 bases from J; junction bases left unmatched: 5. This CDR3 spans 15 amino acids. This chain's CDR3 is CASSSGQIYTGELFF. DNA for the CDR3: TGTGCCAGCAGTTCGGGACAGATATACACCGGGGAGCTGTTTTTT.

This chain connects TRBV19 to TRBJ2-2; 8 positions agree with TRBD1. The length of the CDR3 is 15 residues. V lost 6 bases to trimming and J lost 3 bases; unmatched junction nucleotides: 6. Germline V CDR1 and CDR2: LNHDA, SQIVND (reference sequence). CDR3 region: CASSLRTGHTGELFF. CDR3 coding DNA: TGTGCCAGTAGCCTGAGGACAGGGCACACCGGGGAGCTGTTTTTT.

The CDR3 region is CASSYNGNNEQFF. The CDR3 DNA follows: TGTGCCAGCAGCTATAACGGGAACAATGAGCAGTTCTTC. J is TRBJ2-1 and V is TRBV9; tentatively, D is TRBD2 (5 bases). Trimming shortened V by 4 bases and J by 5 bases, and 10 bases separated the two germline ends. CDR3 length equals 13 residues. Germline V lookup: CDR1 SGDLS, CDR2 YYNGEE.

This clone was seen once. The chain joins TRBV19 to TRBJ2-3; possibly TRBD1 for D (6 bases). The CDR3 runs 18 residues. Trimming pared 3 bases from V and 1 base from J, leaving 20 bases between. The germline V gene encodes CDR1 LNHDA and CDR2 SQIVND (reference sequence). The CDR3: CASSMLVGRGGGTDTQYF. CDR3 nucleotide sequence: TGTGCCAGTAGTATGTTGGTCGGCAGGGGCGGAGGCACAGATACGCAGTATTTT.

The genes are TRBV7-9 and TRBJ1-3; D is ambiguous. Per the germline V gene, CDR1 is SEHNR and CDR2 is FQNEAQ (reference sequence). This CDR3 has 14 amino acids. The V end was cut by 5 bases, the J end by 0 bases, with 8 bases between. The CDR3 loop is CASSGVASGNTIYF. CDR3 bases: TGTGCCAGCAGCGGCGTAGCCTCTGGAAACACCATATATTTT. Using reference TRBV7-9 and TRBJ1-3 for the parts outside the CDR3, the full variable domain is DTGVSQNPRHKITKRGQNVTFRCDPISEHNRLYWYRQTLGQGPEFLTYFQNEAQLEKSRLLSDRFSAERPKGSFSTLEIQRTEQGDSAMYLCASSGVASGNTIYFGEGSWLTVV.

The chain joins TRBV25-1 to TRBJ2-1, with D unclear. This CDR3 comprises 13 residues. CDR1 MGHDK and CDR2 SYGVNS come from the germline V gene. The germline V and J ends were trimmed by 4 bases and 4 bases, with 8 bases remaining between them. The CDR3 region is CASSGTEYNEQFF. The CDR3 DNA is TGTGCCAGCAGTGGAACAGAATACAATGAGCAGTTCTTC.